This T cell receptor beta chain was profiled in a study of tumor-infiltrating lymphocytes in oesophageal squamous cell carcinoma. Points on this clonotype: The junction shows a germline mismatch at one end, possibly a read error.

Via MiXCR, TCRdb re-called the PCR reads, giving one row per CDR3 protein. The sample shows about 22,000 distinct CDR3 sequences, roughly a third of them seen only once. The CDR3 loop spans 15 amino acids. The chain carries TRBV5-3 and TRBJ2-1; 8 bases agree with TRBD2. TRBV5-3 carries the ORF label, with uncertain function. This clonotype was sampled from a female donor with esophageal squamous cell carcinoma. Sequenced sample: esophageal tumor tissue. The CDR3 coding sequence is TGTGCCAGCAGCTTAGTGGCGGGAGGTAACAATGAGCAGTTCTTC. Its protein is CASSLVAGGNNEQFF.